This T cell receptor beta chain was sequenced in a study of OX40 agonist ivuxolimab in advanced cancers. Study as a whole: As their treatment, patients were administered ivuxolimab, an agonistic anti-OX40 (CD134) antibody. Treatment received earlier with anti-PD-1, anti-PD-L1 or anti-CTLA-4 agents was allowed, and approximately 40% had some. Study observations and caveats: Partial responders dosed at 0.1-3.0 mg/kg displayed clonal expansion ranking among the lowest. At 0.1 to 3.0 mg/kg, clonal expansion of CD4+ and CD8+ blood T cells had occurred by week 6.

On this clone: The antigen remains undetermined.

The CDR3 runs to 15 residues. Trimming cost V 3 bases and J 8 bases, with 18 bases left between them. The germline V gene has CDR1 SGHRS and CDR2 YFSETQ. Repertoires were generated with immunoSEQ multiplex PCR, while TCRdb's copy carries only in-frame clones and drops some. The sample has around 66,000 clones, 75% to 90% seen once. The chain is built from TRBV5-1 and TRBJ2-1; no clear D. The specimen was CD4+ or CD8+ T cells sorted from blood, collected in a trial of the OX40 agonist ivuxolimab. This clonotype was obtained from an adult with an advanced solid tumor such as melanoma, head and neck, liver or kidney cancer. The CDR3 DNA sequence: TGCGCCAGCAGCTCCGGAGTAGGGCTTATGGATGAGCAGTTCTTC. This translates into CASSSGVGLMDEQFF.